This T cell receptor beta chain was documented in a study of brain T cells in children with intractable seizures. The CDR3 is 12 amino acids. Germline V lookup: CDR1 SEHNR, CDR2 FQNEAQ (reference sequence). V lost 5 bases and J 7 bases, leaving 11 bases between the germline ends. The method was immunoSEQ multiplex PCR; TCRdb's version includes in-frame clones alone and lacks a portion of them. Here the sample spans about 340,000 clones, over 90% being singletons. Time point meaning: blood from clinic visit 5 months post-surgery; TSC patient then seizure free. The chain recombines TRBV7-9 with TRBJ1-1, with D hard to call. The sequence came from a boy under three years old with tuberous sclerosis and intractable seizures. Material: peripheral blood, obtained about 5 months after surgery. CDR3 residues: CASSPDGLEAFF. CDR3 nucleotides: TGTGCCAGCAGCCCGGACGGGCTTGAAGCTTTCTTT.